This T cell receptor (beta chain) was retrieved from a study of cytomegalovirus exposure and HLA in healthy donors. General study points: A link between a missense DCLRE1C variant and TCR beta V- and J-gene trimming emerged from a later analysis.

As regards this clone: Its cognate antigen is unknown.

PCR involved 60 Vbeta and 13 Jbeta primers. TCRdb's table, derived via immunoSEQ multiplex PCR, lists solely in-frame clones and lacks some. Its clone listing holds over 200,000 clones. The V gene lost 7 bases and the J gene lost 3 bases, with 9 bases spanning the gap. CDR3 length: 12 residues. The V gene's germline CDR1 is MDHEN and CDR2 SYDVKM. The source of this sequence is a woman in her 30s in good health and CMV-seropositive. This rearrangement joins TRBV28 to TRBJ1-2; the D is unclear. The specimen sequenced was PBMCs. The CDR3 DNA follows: TGTGCCAGCACGGGGAGGGACTATGGCTACACCTTC. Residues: CASTGRDYGYTF.